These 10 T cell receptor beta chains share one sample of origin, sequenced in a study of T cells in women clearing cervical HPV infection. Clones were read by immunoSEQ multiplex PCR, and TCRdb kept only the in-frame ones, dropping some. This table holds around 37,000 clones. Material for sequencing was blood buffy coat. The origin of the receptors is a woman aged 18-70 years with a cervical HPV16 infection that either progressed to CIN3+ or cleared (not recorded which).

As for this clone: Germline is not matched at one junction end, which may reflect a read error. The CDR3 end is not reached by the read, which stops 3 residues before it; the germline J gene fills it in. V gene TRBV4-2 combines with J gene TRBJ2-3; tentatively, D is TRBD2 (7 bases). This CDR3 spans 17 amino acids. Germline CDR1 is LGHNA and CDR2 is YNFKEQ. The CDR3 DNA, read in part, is TGCGCCAGCAGCCAAGTCGGGGGGCCCTGGGTCACAGATACG. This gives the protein CASSQVGGPWVTDT. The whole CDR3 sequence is CASSQVGGPWVTDTQYF.

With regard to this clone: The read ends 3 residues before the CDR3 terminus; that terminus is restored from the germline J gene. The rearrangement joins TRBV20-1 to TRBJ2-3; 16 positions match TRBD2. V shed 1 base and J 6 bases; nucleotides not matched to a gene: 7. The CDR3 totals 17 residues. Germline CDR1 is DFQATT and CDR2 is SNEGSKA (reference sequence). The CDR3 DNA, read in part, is TGCAGTGCTAGAGTCCCGGGACTAGCGGGGGGGGGTGATACG. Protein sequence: CSARVPGLAGGGDT. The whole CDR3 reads CSARVPGLAGGGDTQYF.

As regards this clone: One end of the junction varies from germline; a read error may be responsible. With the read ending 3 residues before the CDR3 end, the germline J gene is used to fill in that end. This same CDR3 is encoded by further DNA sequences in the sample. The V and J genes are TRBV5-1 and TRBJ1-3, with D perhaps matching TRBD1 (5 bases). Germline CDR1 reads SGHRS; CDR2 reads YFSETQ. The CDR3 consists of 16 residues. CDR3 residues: CASSPAGPSSGNTIYF. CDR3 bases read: TGCGCCAGCAGCCCCGCAGGGCCGAGCTCTGGAAACACT. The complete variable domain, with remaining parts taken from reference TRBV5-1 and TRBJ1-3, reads KAGVTQTPRYLIKTRGQQVTLSCSPISGHRSVSWYQQTPGQGLQFLFEYFSETQRNKGNFPGRFSGRQFSNSRSEMNVSTLELGDSALYLCASSPAGPSSGNTIYFGEGSWLTVV.

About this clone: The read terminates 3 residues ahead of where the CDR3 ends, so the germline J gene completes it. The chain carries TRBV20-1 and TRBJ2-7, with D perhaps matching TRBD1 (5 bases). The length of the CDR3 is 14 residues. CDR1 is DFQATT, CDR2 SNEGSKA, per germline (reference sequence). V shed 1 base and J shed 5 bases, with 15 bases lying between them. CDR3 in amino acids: CSARGRREEDEQYF. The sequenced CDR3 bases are TGCAGTGCTAGAGGCCGCAGGGAAGAGGACGAG.

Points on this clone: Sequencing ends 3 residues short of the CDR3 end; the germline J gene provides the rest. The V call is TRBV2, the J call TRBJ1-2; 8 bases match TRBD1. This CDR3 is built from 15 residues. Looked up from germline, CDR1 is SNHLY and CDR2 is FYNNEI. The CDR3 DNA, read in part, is TGTGCCAGCAGTAAGGACAGGGAGTCCTACAATGAC. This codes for CASSKDRESYND. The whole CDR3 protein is CASSKDRESYNDYTF. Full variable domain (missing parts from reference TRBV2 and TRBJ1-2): EPEVTQTPSHQVTQMGQEVILRCVPISNHLYFYWYRQILGQKVEFLVSFYNNEISEKSEIFDDQFSVERPDGSNFTLKIRSTKLEDSAMYFCASSKDRESYNDYTFGSGTRLTVV.

The part of the CDR3 DNA that was read is TGTGCCTGGACATCTAGAATCCACGAG. Translating gives CAWTSRIHE. The CDR3, in full, reads CAWTSRIHEQYF. V and J are TRBV30 and TRBJ2-7; D gene uncertain. The missing CDR3 end, 3 residues past where the read stops, is filled in from the germline J gene. Germline CDR1 is GTSNPN and CDR2 is SVGIG (reference sequence). The CDR3 is made up of 12 amino acids. With 4 bases removed from V and 5 bases from J, the gap between germline ends came to 12 bases.

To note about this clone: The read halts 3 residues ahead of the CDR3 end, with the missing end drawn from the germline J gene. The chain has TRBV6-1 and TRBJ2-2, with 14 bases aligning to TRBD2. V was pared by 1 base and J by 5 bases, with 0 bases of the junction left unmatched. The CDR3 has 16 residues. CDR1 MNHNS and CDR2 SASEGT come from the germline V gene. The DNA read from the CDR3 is TGTGCCAGCAGTGAAGGGACTAGCGGGAGGACCGGGGAG. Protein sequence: CASSEGTSGRTGE. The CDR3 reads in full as CASSEGTSGRTGELFF.

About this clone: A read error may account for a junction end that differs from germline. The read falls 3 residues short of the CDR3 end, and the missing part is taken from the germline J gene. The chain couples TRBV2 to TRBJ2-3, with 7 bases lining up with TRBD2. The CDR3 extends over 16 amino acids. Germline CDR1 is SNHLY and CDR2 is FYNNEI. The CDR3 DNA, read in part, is TGTGCCAACAGTGAAGAAGCGGGACCTCCTAATTGGACG. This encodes CANSEEAGPPNWT. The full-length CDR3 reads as CANSEEAGPPNWTQYF.

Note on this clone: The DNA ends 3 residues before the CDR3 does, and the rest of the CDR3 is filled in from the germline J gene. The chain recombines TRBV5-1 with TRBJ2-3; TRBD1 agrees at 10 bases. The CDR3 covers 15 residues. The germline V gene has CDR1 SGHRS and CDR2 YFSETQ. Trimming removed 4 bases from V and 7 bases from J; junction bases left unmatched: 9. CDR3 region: CASSRTGGQGNTQYF. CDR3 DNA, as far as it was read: TGCGCCAGCAGCCGGACAGGGGGACAGGGCAATACG.

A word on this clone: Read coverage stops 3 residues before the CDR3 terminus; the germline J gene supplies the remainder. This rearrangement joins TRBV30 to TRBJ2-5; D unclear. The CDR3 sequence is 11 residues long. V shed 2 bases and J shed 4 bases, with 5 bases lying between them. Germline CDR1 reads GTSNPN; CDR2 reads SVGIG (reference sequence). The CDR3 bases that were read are TGTGCCTGGAGTCTCCTAGAGACC. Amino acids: CAWSLLET. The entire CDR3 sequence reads CAWSLLETQYF.